This T cell receptor (beta chain) was obtained from a study of blood T cell repertoires in COVID-19. Sequencing was performed with immunoSEQ multiplex PCR; in TCRdb, only in-frame clones are kept and a portion is missing. The table records about 160,000 clones, roughly 84% of them present only once. From germline, CDR1 is LNHDA and CDR2 SQIVND (reference sequence). V lost 5 bases and J lost 4; bases outside the gene matches: 5. The CDR3 runs to 14 residues. This chain joins TRBV19 and TRBJ2-1; TRBD2 aligns across 7 bases. This clonotype was sampled from a man aged 70-80 years with acute or convalescent COVID-19. Sequences were obtained from peripheral blood. CDR3 sequence reads: CASSAGTTYNEQFF. The CDR3 DNA reads TGTGCCAGTAGTGCCGGGACTACTTACAATGAGCAGTTCTTC.